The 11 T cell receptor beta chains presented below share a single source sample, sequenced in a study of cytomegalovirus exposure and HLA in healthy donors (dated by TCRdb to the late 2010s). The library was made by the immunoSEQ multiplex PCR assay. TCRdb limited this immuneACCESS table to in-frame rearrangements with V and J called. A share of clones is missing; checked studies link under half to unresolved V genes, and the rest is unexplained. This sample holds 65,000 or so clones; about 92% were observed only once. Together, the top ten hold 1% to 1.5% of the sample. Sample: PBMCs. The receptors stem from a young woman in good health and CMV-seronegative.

This CDR3 is CASRGTTNSYEQYF. The CDR3 DNA reads TGTGCCAGCAGGGGGACTACAAACTCCTACGAGCAGTACTTC. J is TRBJ2-7 and V is TRBV2, with 7 bases matching TRBD2. CDR1 SNHLY and CDR2 FYNNEI come from the germline V gene. This CDR3 region has 14 residues. V lost 6 bases to trimming and J lost 0 bases; unmatched junction nucleotides: 5.

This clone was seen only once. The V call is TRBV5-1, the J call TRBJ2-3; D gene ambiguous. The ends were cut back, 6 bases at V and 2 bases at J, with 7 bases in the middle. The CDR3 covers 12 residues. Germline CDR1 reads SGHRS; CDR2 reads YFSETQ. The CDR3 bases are TGCGCCAGCACAGAAAACACAGATACGCAGTATTTT. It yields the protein CASTENTDTQYF. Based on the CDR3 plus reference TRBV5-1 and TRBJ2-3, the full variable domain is KAGVTQTPRYLIKTRGQQVTLSCSPISGHRSVSWYQQTPGQGLQFLFEYFSETQRNKGNFPGRFSGRQFSNSRSEMNVSTLELGDSALYLCASTENTDTQYFGPGTRLTVL.

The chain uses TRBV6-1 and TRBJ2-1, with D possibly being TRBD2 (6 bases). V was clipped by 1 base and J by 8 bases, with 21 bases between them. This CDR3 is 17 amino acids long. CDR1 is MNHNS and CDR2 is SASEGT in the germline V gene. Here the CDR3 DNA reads TGTGCCAGCAGTGAAGGTAGGACGGGAGCTTTTGGATATGAGCAGTTCTTC. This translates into CASSEGRTGAFGYEQFF.

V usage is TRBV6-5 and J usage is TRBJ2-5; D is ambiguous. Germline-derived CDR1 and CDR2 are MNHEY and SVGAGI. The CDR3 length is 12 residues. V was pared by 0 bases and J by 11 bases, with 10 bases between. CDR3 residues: CASSYSGPAQYF. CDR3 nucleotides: TGTGCCAGCAGTTACTCCGGTCCCGCGCAGTACTTC.

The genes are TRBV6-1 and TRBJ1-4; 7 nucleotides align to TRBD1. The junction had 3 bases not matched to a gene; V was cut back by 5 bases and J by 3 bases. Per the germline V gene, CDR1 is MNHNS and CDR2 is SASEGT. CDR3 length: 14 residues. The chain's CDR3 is CASSQGTANEKLFF. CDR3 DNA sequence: TGTGCCAGCAGTCAGGGGACAGCTAATGAAAAACTGTTTTTT.

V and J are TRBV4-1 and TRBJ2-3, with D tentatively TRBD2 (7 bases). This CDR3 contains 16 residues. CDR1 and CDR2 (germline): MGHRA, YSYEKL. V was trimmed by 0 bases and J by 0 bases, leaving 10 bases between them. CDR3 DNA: TGCGCCAGCAGCCAAGAGCGGGGGCTGAGCACAGATACGCAGTATTTT. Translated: CASSQERGLSTDTQYF.

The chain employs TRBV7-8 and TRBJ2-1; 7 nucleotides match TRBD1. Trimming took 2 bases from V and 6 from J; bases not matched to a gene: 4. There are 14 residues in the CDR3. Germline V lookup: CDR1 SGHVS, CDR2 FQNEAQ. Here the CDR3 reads CASSLRDRANEQFF. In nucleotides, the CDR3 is TGTGCCAGCAGCTTAAGAGACAGGGCCAATGAGCAGTTCTTC. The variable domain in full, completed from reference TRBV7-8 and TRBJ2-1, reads GAGVSQSPRYKVAKRGQDVALRCDPISGHVSLFWYQQALGQGPEFLTYFQNEAQLDKSGLPSDRFFAERPEGSVSTLKIQRTQQEDSAVYLCASSLRDRANEQFFGPGTRLTVL.

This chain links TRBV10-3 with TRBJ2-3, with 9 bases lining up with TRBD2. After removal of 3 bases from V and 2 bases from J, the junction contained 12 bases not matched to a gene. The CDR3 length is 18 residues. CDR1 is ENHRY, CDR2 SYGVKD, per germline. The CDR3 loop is CAISETPLTSGYTDTQYF. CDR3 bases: TGTGCCATCAGTGAAACCCCATTGACTAGCGGATACACAGATACGCAGTATTTT.

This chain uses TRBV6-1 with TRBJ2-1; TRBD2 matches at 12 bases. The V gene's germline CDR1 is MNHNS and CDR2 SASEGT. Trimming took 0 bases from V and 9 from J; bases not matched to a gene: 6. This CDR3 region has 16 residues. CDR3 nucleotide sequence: TGTGCCAGCAGTGAAGCGCTAGCGGGGGGGCCTGCTGAGCAGTTCTTC. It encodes CASSEALAGGPAEQFF.

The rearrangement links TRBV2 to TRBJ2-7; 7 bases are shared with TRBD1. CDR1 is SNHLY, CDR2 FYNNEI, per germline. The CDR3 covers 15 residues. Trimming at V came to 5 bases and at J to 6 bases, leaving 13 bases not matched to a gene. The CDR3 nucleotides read TGTGCCAGCAGTCTCGAGACAGGGAAGGAACGCGAGCAGTACTTC. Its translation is CASSLETGKEREQYF.

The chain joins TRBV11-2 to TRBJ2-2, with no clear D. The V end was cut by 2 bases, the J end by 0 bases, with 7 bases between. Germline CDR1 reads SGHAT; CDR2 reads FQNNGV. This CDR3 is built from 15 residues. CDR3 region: CASSLTGSNTGELFF. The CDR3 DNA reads TGTGCCAGCAGCTTAACTGGTTCGAACACCGGGGAGCTGTTTTTT.